The sequence of this TCR beta chain was determined in a study of blood T cell repertoires in COVID-19. The protocol was immunoSEQ multiplex PCR, while the TCRdb copy is restricted to in-frame clones and leaves out a portion. The data contain approximately 170,000 clones, 80% to 90% of them singletons. Germline V lookup: CDR1 SNHLY, CDR2 FYNNEI. V gave up 1 base and J gave up 5 bases; unmatched junction bases: 21. The CDR3 extends over 21 amino acids. The sample taken for sequencing was PBMCs or T cells enriched from blood (not recorded which). The genes are TRBV2 and TRBJ2-5; 11 bases are a match to TRBD2. The source is a woman in her forties or fifties who had recovered from COVID-19. The CDR3 region has the DNA TGTGCCAGCAGTGAAGAGGCGATGGGGTCTAGCGGGGGGTTTCGCCGTGAGACCCAGTACTTC. This translates into CASSEEAMGSSGGFRRETQYF.